The sample holds one count of the clone carrying this T cell receptor (beta chain). The record originates from a study of shared clonotypes between healthy human individuals. Every immunoSEQ plate was one replicate of a subset's evenly spread DNA. As handled by the study authors: Junction-only immunoSEQ sequences carried no quality scores, so filtering differed. Sequencing used immunoSEQ multiplex PCR; TCRdb keeps in-frame clones, though not all of them. Clone size and V and J calls were adopted from that table, with D and trimming inferred from the DNA. This sample has about 480,000 clones, with 79% found just once. With unsorted samples, genomic DNA was obtained from 75 million to 90 million PBMCs. V lost 0 bases and J lost 3; bases outside the gene matches: 6. The CDR3 spans 16 residues. The germline gives CDR1 SGHRS, CDR2 YFSETQ.

The source is a woman between 40 and 50 years old in good health. Some clones in this sample may be carry-over from other donors' samples. Specimen: PBMCs. The chain couples TRBV5-1 to TRBJ1-2, with 9 bases fitting TRBD1. CDR3: CASSLGPGQGDYGYTF. Written as DNA, the CDR3 is TGCGCCAGCAGCTTGGGACCGGGACAGGGTGACTATGGCTACACCTTC.